These 14 T cell receptor beta chains share one sample of origin, sequenced in a study of blood T cell repertoires in COVID-19. TCRdb's table, derived via immunoSEQ multiplex PCR, lists solely in-frame clones and lacks some. The profile shows fewer than 180,000 clones, roughly 84% of them singletons. Sequencing input: peripheral blood. These receptor sequences come from a man between 70 and 80 years old with acute or convalescent COVID-19.

This chain links TRBV7-2 with TRBJ1-3; 8 bases are a match to TRBD1. The CDR3 sequence is 16 residues long. Germline assignment: CDR1 SGHTA and CDR2 FQGNSA. V gave up 0 bases and J gave up 8 bases; unmatched junction bases: 9. CDR3 in amino acids: CASSLADRGYSDTIYF. CDR3 sequence (DNA): TGTGCCAGCAGCTTAGCCGACAGGGGCTATTCAGACACCATATATTTT.

The J gene is TRBJ1-2, the V gene TRBV10-3; 7 positions agree with TRBD1. Unmatched junction bases numbered 5, after V lost 5 bases and J lost 2 bases. CDR1 is ENHRY, CDR2 SYGVKD, per germline. The CDR3 is 14 amino acids. CDR3 coding DNA: TGTGCCATCAGTCAGACAGGGTACAACTATGGCTACACCTTC. Translating gives CAISQTGYNYGYTF.

This rearrangement joins TRBV2 to TRBJ1-6; D unresolved. The CDR3 runs 17 residues. The ends were cut back, 5 bases at V and 0 bases at J, with 14 bases in the middle. Germline CDR1 and CDR2: SNHLY and FYNNEI. The CDR3 loop reads CASSLSYSSSYNSPLHF. CDR3 coding DNA: TGTGCCAGCAGTCTATCTTACTCTAGCTCCTATAATTCACCCCTCCACTTT.

The rearrangement uses TRBV6-5 and TRBJ2-1; TRBD2 matches at 7 bases. Germline V CDR1 and CDR2: MNHEY, SVGAGI. Germline trimming cut 4 bases from V and 0 bases from J; bases unmatched to any gene: 6. This CDR3 is built from 16 residues. In DNA, the CDR3 is TGTGCCAGCAGTTCATTTAGCGGGCTCTCCTACAATGAGCAGTTCTTC. Encoded protein: CASSSFSGLSYNEQFF.

This clone has only a few counts. The chain carries TRBV9 and TRBJ2-5; D not resolved. The ends were cut back, 0 bases at V and 4 bases at J, with 7 bases in the middle. The germline V gene encodes CDR1 SGDLS and CDR2 YYNGEE. CDR3 length equals 13 residues. CDR3 in DNA: TGTGCCAGCAGCGTAGGAACGGTAGAGACCCAGTACTTC. It translates to CASSVGTVETQYF.

The CDR3 sequence: CASSQGADRGGPNQPQHF. The CDR3 DNA reads as TGTGCCAGCAGCCAAGGTGCGGACAGGGGAGGCCCCAATCAGCCCCAGCATTTT. The V call is TRBV14, the J call TRBJ1-5, with TRBD1 identical over 9 bases. V dropped 1 base and J dropped 3; count of bases not matched to a gene: 10. Germline V gives CDR1 SGHDN, CDR2 FVKESK. This CDR3 contains 18 residues.

The chain joins TRBV6-6 to TRBJ1-1; TRBD1 aligns across 9 bases. V trimming: 5 bases; J trimming: 4 bases; junction bases outside the gene matches: 2. The length of the CDR3 is 13 residues. The germline CDR1 and CDR2 sequences are MNHNY and SVGAGI (reference sequence). The CDR3, as DNA: TGTGCCAGCAGTCGGGACAGGGCCACTGAAGCTTTCTTT. This codes for CASSRDRATEAFF.

Ten or more counts support this clone. The genes are TRBV6-5 and TRBJ2-7, with D possibly matching TRBD2 (6 bases). This CDR3 is 15 amino acids long. Germline CDR1 MNHEY, CDR2 SVGAGI. The germline V and J ends were trimmed by 2 bases and 6 bases, with 17 bases remaining between them. The CDR3 nucleotides read TGTGCCAGCAGTTACAGTGCGCATCAGGGAGGCGAGCAGTACTTC. Its translation: CASSYSAHQGGEQYF.

This clone was picked up many times. This sequence joins TRBV2 and TRBJ1-2; 9 positions match TRBD1. Germline CDR1 SNHLY, CDR2 FYNNEI. The length of the CDR3 is 15 residues. With 1 base clipped from V and 8 bases from J, the junction kept 8 bases outside the gene matches. CDR3 protein: CASSEERDRVAGYTF. In DNA form, the CDR3 reads TGTGCCAGCAGTGAAGAGAGGGACAGGGTGGCGGGCTACACCTTC.

The rearrangement links TRBV9 to TRBJ2-7, with 10 nucleotides matching TRBD1. The V gene end was trimmed by 0 bases and the J gene end by 4 bases; junction bases not matched to a gene: 4. The germline V gene has CDR1 SGDLS and CDR2 YYNGEE. CDR3 length: 15 residues. Here the CDR3 DNA reads TGTGCCAGCAGCGTAGGGACAGGGGGAGATTACGAGCAGTACTTC. Translating it yields CASSVGTGGDYEQYF.

The rearrangement uses TRBV2 and TRBJ2-4; weak D call: TRBD2 (5 bases). Trimming shortened V by 4 bases and J by 14 bases, and 18 bases separated the two germline ends. The V gene's germline CDR1 is SNHLY and CDR2 FYNNEI. The CDR3 totals 13 residues. In DNA form, the CDR3 reads TGTGCCAGCAGTGCCGCGGCTACCCACGGGGAGTACTTC. Its protein product is CASSAAATHGEYF. The complete variable domain, with remaining parts taken from reference TRBV2 and TRBJ2-4, reads EPEVTQTPSHQVTQMGQEVILRCVPISNHLYFYWYRQILGQKVEFLVSFYNNEISEKSEIFDDQFSVERPDGSNFTLKIRSTKLEDSAMYFCASSAAATHGEYFGAGTRLSVL.

J is TRBJ1-5 and V is TRBV12-3 or TRBV12-4; maybe TRBD1 (6 bases). CDR3 length: 13 amino acids. V shed 5 bases and J shed 5 bases, with 10 bases lying between them. CDR3 coding DNA: TGTGCCAGCAGTGGACAGCAATATCAGCCCCAGCATTTT. Its protein product is CASSGQQYQPQHF.

The rearrangement links TRBV7-2 to TRBJ1-6; D is possibly TRBD1 (5 bases). Trimming took 1 base from V and 9 from J, leaving 10 bases between them. The CDR3 contains 14 residues. CDR1 is SGHTA, CDR2 FQGNSA, per germline. The CDR3 DNA is TGTGCCAGCAGCTTAGGAGGGGAGGTTTCACCCCTCCACTTT. The encoded protein is CASSLGGEVSPLHF.

The rearrangement joins TRBV28 to TRBJ1-1; no reliable D call. The CDR3 is 13 amino acids. The germline V and J ends were trimmed by 5 bases and 5 bases, with 12 bases remaining between them. Germline CDR1 is MDHEN and CDR2 is SYDVKM. The CDR3 sequence is CASSIQALTEAFF. The CDR3 DNA is TGTGCCAGCAGTATCCAGGCCTTAACTGAAGCTTTCTTT.